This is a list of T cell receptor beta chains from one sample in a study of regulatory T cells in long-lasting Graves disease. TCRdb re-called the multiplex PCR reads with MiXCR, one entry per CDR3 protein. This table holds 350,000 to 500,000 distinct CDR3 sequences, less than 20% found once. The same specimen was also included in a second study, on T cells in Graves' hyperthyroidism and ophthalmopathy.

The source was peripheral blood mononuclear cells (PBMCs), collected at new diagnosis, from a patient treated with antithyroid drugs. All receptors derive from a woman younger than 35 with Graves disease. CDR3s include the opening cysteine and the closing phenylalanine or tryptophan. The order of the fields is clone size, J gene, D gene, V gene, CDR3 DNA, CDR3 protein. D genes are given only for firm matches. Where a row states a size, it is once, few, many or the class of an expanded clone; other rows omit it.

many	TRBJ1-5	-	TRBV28	TGTGCCAGCAGTTTGGTAGGGGCTAGCAATCAGCCCCAGCATTTT	CASSLVGASNQPQHF
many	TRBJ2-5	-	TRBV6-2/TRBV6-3	TGTGCCAGCAGTTACATGGTTATGGCTAGCAGAAAAGAGACCCAGTACTTC	CASSYMVMASRKETQYF
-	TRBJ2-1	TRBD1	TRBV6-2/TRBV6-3	TGTGCCAGCGCGACAGGGGGGTACAATGAGCAGTTCTTC	CASATGGYNEQFF
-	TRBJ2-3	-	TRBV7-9	TGTGCCAGCAGCTTATTAGGGGCCACAGATACGCAGTATTTT	CASSLLGATDTQYF
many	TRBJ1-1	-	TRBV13	TGTGCCAGCAGCTTTACGGATGCTGAAGCTTTCTTT	CASSFTDAEAFF
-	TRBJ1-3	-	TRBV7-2	TGTGCCAGCAGCCAAACAGTGGGGACCTCTGGAAACACCATATATTTT	CASSQTVGTSGNTIYF
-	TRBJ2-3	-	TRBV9	TGTGCCAGCAGCTTACGGAGCCCTCCTAGCACAGATACGCAGTATTTT	CASSLRSPPSTDTQYF
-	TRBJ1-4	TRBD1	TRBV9	TGTGCCAGCAGCGTAGGGGACAGGGATGTTGAAAAACTGTTTTTT	CASSVGDRDVEKLFF
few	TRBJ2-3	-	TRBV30	TGTGCCTGGAGTAATAGCGATACGCAGTATTTT	CAWSNSDTQYF
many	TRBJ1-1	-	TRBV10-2	TGCGCCAGCAGGGGCCTCGGGGGGGCTGAAGCTTTCTTT	CASRGLGGAEAFF
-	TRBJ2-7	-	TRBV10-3	TGTGCCATCAGTGGTTCCGACAGAACCTACGAGCAGTACTTC	CAISGSDRTYEQYF
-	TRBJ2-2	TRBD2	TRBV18	TGTGCCAGCTCACTCCGTGTTAGCGGGAGACGCGAAGACACCGGGGAGCTGTTTTTT	CASSLRVSGRREDTGELFF
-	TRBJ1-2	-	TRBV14	TGTGCCAGCAGCCAAGATATTGGTCAGAACTATGGCTACACCTTC	CASSQDIGQNYGYTF
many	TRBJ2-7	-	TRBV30	TGTGCCTGGAGTGTACTGGTCGAGCAGTACTTC	CAWSVLVEQYF
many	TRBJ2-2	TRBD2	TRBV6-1	TGTGCCAGCAGTGAAGTTTTTCTAAGGCTAGCGGGTGGTAGCGGGGAGCTGTTTTTT	CASSEVFLRLAGGSGELFF
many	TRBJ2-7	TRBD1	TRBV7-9	TGTGCCAGCAGCGCTAGGGACAGGGACCTCTACGAGCAGTACTTC	CASSARDRDLYEQYF
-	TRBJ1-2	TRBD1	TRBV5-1	TGCGCCAGCAGCTTGGGGGGACAGGACCGTGGCTACACCTTC	CASSLGGQDRGYTF
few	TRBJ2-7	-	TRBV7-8	TGTGCCAGCAGCTCCAGATTGTGGGACGAGCAGTACTTC	CASSSRLWDEQYF
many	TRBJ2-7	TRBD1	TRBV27	TGTGCCAGCAGTTTATCCCGGACAGGTGGATCCTACGAGCAGTACTTC	CASSLSRTGGSYEQYF
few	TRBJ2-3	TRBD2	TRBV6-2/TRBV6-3	TGTGCCAGCAGTGAATTGGGACTAGCGGAAATTAGCACAGATACGCAGTATTTT	CASSELGLAEISTDTQYF
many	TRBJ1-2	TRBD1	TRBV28	TGTGCCAGCAGGGGACAGGGGTCTCTCTATGGCTACACCTTC	CASRGQGSLYGYTF
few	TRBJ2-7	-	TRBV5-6	TGTGCCAGCAGCGCCTACAGGTTACTCTACGAGCAGTACTTC	CASSAYRLLYEQYF
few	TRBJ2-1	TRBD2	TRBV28	TGTGCCAGCAGTTTACTTTTTCCCACTAGCGGGAGACACAATGAGCAGTTCTTC	CASSLLFPTSGRHNEQFF
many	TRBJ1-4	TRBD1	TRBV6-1	TGTGCCATCCAGGGGGCGAGAGTTGCAACTAATGAAAAACTGTTTTTT	CAIQGARVATNEKLFF
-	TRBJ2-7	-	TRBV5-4	TGTGCCAGCAGCCCGAGCCCCTCGCCCGGGGCCTACGAGCAGTACTTC	CASSPSPSPGAYEQYF
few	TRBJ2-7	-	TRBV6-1	TGTGCCAGCTCCCTAATAGGATTCGGGCTAGGTATGAGGGAGCAGTACTTC	CASSLIGFGLGMREQYF
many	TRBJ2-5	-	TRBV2	TGTGCCAGCAGTTCGGAACCTGAAGGGACCCAGTACTTC	CASSSEPEGTQYF
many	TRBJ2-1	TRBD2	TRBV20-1	TGCAGTGCTAGAGATCCTGAAGAACTAGCGGGAGTGTACAATGAGCAGTTCTTC	CSARDPEELAGVYNEQFF
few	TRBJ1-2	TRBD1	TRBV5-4	TGTGCCAGCAGCTCCGGGACAGGGTTAAAGGGTGGCTACACCTTC	CASSSGTGLKGGYTF
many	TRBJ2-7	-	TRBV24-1	TGTGCCACCAGTGATAGACGGCAGGGGTACGAGCAGTACTTC	CATSDRRQGYEQYF
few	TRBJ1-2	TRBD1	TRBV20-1	TGCAGTGCTAGTATCGGGACAGGGGGCTATGGCTACACCTTC	CSASIGTGGYGYTF
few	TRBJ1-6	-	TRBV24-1	TGTGCCACCAGTGATCCCCGTCTCGGAACCCTCCACTTT	CATSDPRLGTLHF
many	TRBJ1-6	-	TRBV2	TGTGCCAGCAGTTCGGGCAGGGGACAATATAATTCACCCCTCCACTTT	CASSSGRGQYNSPLHF
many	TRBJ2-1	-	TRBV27	TGTGCCAGCACCTACCTCCTGGGGGGCTCCTACAATGAGCAGTTCTTC	CASTYLLGGSYNEQFF
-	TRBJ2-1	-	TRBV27	TGTGCCAGCAGCGGTTTCAGGGACAATGAGCAGTTCTTC	CASSGFRDNEQFF
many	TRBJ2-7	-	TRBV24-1	TGTGCCGGCAGAGGATTGGCAATTAGACCCTACGAGCAGTACTTC	CAGRGLAIRPYEQYF
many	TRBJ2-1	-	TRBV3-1	TGTGCCAGCAGCCGCCCAGGCGGGTCACAGTTCTTC	CASSRPGGSQFF
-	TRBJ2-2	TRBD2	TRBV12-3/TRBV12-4	TGTGCCAGCAGTAAACCACCCGGGGTAGCGGGAGCCGGGGAGCTGTTTTTT	CASSKPPGVAGAGELFF
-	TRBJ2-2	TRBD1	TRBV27	TGTGCCAGCAGTTCCATTACCGGGACAGGGGTCGGGGAGCTGTTTTTT	CASSSITGTGVGELFF
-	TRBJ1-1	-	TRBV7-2	TGTGCCAGCAGCTCTCAACAGTCAGTTGAAGCTTTCTTT	CASSSQQSVEAFF
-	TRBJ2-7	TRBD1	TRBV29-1	TGCAGCGTTGAAGAGGGACAGTCGAGCTCCTACGAGCAGTACTTC	CSVEEGQSSSYEQYF
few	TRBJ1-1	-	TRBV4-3	TGCGCCAGCAGCCAAGTTATATCGGGCCGCAGGGCGAACACTGAAGCTTTCTTT	CASSQVISGRRANTEAFF
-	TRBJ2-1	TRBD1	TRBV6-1	TGTGCCAGCAGTCGATCACGGGACAGCAATGAGCAGTTCTTC	CASSRSRDSNEQFF
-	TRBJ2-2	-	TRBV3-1	TGTGCCAGCAGCCAAGCTCAGGGCACCGGGGAGCTGTTTTTT	CASSQAQGTGELFF
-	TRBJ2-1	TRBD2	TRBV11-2	TGTGCCAGCAGCTTATGGGGGGAGGGCAGCAATGAGCAGTTCTTC	CASSLWGEGSNEQFF
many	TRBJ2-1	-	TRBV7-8	TGTGCCAGCAGCTTAGACTCACTAGGTCCTGACAATGAGCAGTTCTTC	CASSLDSLGPDNEQFF
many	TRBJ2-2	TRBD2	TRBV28	TGTGCCAGCAGTTTTTGGACTAGCGTGAACACCGGGGAGCTGTTTTTT	CASSFWTSVNTGELFF
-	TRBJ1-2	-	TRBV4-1	TGCGCCAGCAGCCAAGAAGGGGCAGCTAACTATGGCTACACCTTC	CASSQEGAANYGYTF
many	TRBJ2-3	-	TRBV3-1	TGTGCCAGCAGCCCACCTGGGGGGGGCTCGATTACAGATACGCAGTATTTT	CASSPPGGGSITDTQYF
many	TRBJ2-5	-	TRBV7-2	TGTGCCAGCAGCACTAGAACAGGGCCCCAAGAGACCCAGTACTTC	CASSTRTGPQETQYF
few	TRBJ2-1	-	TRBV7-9	TGTGCCAGCAGCCGACTCGAGCACTTACAGTTCTTC	CASSRLEHLQFF
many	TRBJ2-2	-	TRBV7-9	TGTGCCAGCAGCTCCGGGATCACGAACACCGGGGAGCTGTTTTTT	CASSSGITNTGELFF
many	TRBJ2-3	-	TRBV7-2	TGTGCCAGCAGCCGTCAGGGTCCAGATACGCAGTATTTT	CASSRQGPDTQYF